The clone carrying this TCR beta chain was recorded only once. This sample stems from a study of blood T cell repertoires in COVID-19. TCRdb keeps only in-frame clones here, not all; method: immunoSEQ multiplex PCR. There are 200,000 to 300,000 clones in the sample; more than 65% occur only once, and 7.9% lies in the top ten. The V gene lost 1 base and the J gene lost 3 bases, with 15 bases spanning the gap. The CDR3 loop spans 16 amino acids. Germline V lookup: CDR1 SGHNT, CDR2 YYREEE (reference sequence). The rearrangement links TRBV5-4 to TRBJ2-3, with D perhaps TRBD2 (6 bases). This sequence was found in a woman of 80 years or more with acute or convalescent COVID-19. The sample consisted of peripheral blood. CDR3 bases: TGTGCCAGCAGCTTGCGTTCCGGGAGAAGGACAGATACGCAGTATTTT. Translated, it gives CASSLRSGRRTDTQYF.